A selection of T cell receptor beta chains follows, all from one sample in a study of blood T cell repertoires in COVID-19. Here immunoSEQ multiplex PCR was the method, and the copy in TCRdb shows in-frame clones only, minus some. The sample lists 300,000 to 450,000 clones; approximately 90% were seen once. Sequenced material: PBMCs or T cells enriched from blood (not recorded which). These receptors were taken from a woman between 18 and 29 years old who had recovered from COVID-19. The CDR3 runs from the conserved cysteine through the conserved F or W. A D gene is named only where the DNA matches it firmly. A clone size is listed for some rows: how often the clone was seen (once, few, many), or a class if it is expanded.

cdr3_aa: CASSPQGNGQPQHF
cdr3_nt: TGTGCCAGCAGCCCACAGGGTAACGGTCAGCCCCAGCATTTT
j_call: TRBJ1-5
d_call: .
clone_size: .
v_call: TRBV7-8

cdr3_aa: CASSPDGGSTDTQYF
cdr3_nt: TGTGCCAGCAGCCCCGACGGCGGCTCCACAGATACGCAGTATTTT
j_call: TRBJ2-3
d_call: .
clone_size: .
v_call: TRBV11-3

cdr3_aa: CASSKVRLSPGTGAGNQPQHF
cdr3_nt: TGTGCCAGCAGCAAAGTCCGACTATCCCCCGGGACAGGGGCTGGCAATCAGCCCCAGCATTTT
j_call: TRBJ1-5
d_call: .
clone_size: .
v_call: TRBV21-1

cdr3_aa: CASSEQGASGNTIYF
cdr3_nt: TGTGCCAGCAGTGAACAGGGGGCCAGTGGAAACACCATATATTTT
j_call: TRBJ1-3
d_call: TRBD1
clone_size: .
v_call: TRBV6-1

cdr3_aa: CASSFPSGNHNEQFF
cdr3_nt: TGTGCCAGCAGCTTTCCCTCCGGGAACCACAATGAGCAGTTCTTC
j_call: TRBJ2-1
d_call: .
clone_size: once
v_call: TRBV5-4

cdr3_aa: CSVDGTTTDTQYF
cdr3_nt: TGCAGCGTTGACGGGACTACCACAGATACGCAGTATTTT
j_call: TRBJ2-3
d_call: TRBD2
clone_size: .
v_call: TRBV29-1

cdr3_aa: CASSVQGYYGYTF
cdr3_nt: TGTGCCAGTAGCGTCCAGGGGTACTATGGCTACACCTTC
j_call: TRBJ1-2
d_call: .
clone_size: .
v_call: TRBV19

cdr3_aa: CASSVGSGGLSYEQYF
cdr3_nt: TGTGCCAGCAGCGTAGGGTCGGGGGGACTTTCCTACGAGCAGTACTTC
j_call: TRBJ2-7
d_call: TRBD2
clone_size: .
v_call: TRBV9

cdr3_aa: CASRGQGHSYEQYF
cdr3_nt: TGTGCCAGCAGAGGACAGGGGCATTCCTACGAGCAGTACTTC
j_call: TRBJ2-7
d_call: TRBD1
clone_size: .
v_call: TRBV28

cdr3_aa: CAWMRPPQTEYGYTF
cdr3_nt: TGTGCCTGGATGCGCCCCCCCCAGACAGAGTATGGCTACACCTTC
j_call: TRBJ1-2
d_call: .
clone_size: .
v_call: TRBV30

cdr3_aa: CASSPMTRGGGNTIYF
cdr3_nt: TGTGCCAGCTCACCAATGACCAGGGGCGGTGGAAACACCATATATTTT
j_call: TRBJ1-3
d_call: .
clone_size: .
v_call: TRBV18

cdr3_aa: CATSPTGEWSTDTQYF
cdr3_nt: TGTGCCACCAGTCCTACAGGGGAATGGAGCACAGATACGCAGTATTTT
j_call: TRBJ2-3
d_call: TRBD1
clone_size: .
v_call: TRBV24-1

cdr3_aa: CASSGSGGGYTEAFF
cdr3_nt: TGTGCCAGCAGCGGCTCAGGGGGCGGCTACACTGAAGCTTTCTTT
j_call: TRBJ1-1
d_call: TRBD1
clone_size: .
v_call: TRBV7-8

cdr3_aa: CASSERTGGYPYEQYF
cdr3_nt: TGTGCCAGCAGTGAACGGACAGGGGGTTACCCCTACGAGCAGTACTTC
j_call: TRBJ2-7
d_call: TRBD1
clone_size: .
v_call: TRBV2

cdr3_aa: CASSIVGLALAYNEQFF
cdr3_nt: TGTGCCAGTAGTATAGTCGGACTAGCGCTTGCATACAATGAGCAGTTCTTC
j_call: TRBJ2-1
d_call: TRBD2
clone_size: .
v_call: TRBV19

cdr3_aa: CASSLAAGASEQYF
cdr3_nt: TGCGCCAGCAGCTTGGCGGCAGGGGCCTCCGAGCAGTACTTC
j_call: TRBJ2-7
d_call: .
clone_size: few
v_call: TRBV5-1

cdr3_aa: CASSTQVGGSYEQYF
cdr3_nt: TGTGCCAGTAGTACTCAAGTGGGGGGATCCTACGAGCAGTACTTC
j_call: TRBJ2-7
d_call: .
clone_size: .
v_call: TRBV19

cdr3_aa: CASSPNQGPYQPQHF
cdr3_nt: TGCGCCAGCAGCCCCAATCAGGGGCCCTATCAGCCCCAGCATTTT
j_call: TRBJ1-5
d_call: .
clone_size: .
v_call: TRBV5-1

cdr3_aa: CASGLLLTGGDRQPQHF
cdr3_nt: TGTGCTAGTGGTTTGCTATTGACAGGGGGCGATCGACAGCCCCAGCATTTT
j_call: TRBJ1-5
d_call: TRBD1
clone_size: .
v_call: TRBV12-5

cdr3_aa: CASSFPKTSGVPIFQNEQFF
cdr3_nt: TGTGCCAGCAGCTTCCCCAAGACTAGCGGGGTCCCTATTTTTCAGAATGAGCAGTTCTTC
j_call: TRBJ2-1
d_call: TRBD2
clone_size: .
v_call: TRBV5-8

cdr3_aa: CASSFGQGAGQPQHF
cdr3_nt: TGTGCCAGCAGCTTCGGACAGGGGGCCGGTCAGCCCCAGCATTTT
j_call: TRBJ1-5
d_call: TRBD1
clone_size: .
v_call: TRBV11-2

cdr3_aa: CASSEVGQGEQFF
cdr3_nt: TGCGCCAGCAGTGAGGTGGGCCAGGGTGAGCAGTTCTTC
j_call: TRBJ2-1
d_call: .
clone_size: .
v_call: TRBV10-2

cdr3_aa: CAISESTSGGARHSAEAFF
cdr3_nt: TGTGCCATCAGTGAGTCGACATCGGGGGGGGCAAGGCATAGTGCTGAAGCTTTCTTT
j_call: TRBJ1-1
d_call: .
clone_size: .
v_call: TRBV10-3

cdr3_aa: CASSNPGQLYNEQFF
cdr3_nt: TGTGCCAGCAGCAACCCGGGACAGCTATACAATGAGCAGTTCTTC
j_call: TRBJ2-1
d_call: TRBD1
clone_size: .
v_call: TRBV7-6

cdr3_aa: CASSPRGETYNEQFF
cdr3_nt: TGCGCCAGCAGCCCTCGGGGGGAAACCTACAATGAGCAGTTCTTC
j_call: TRBJ2-1
d_call: TRBD2
clone_size: .
v_call: TRBV5-1

cdr3_aa: CASSQRGGTGELFF
cdr3_nt: TGTGCCAGCAGCCAGCGGGGGGGCACCGGGGAGCTGTTTTTT
j_call: TRBJ2-2
d_call: TRBD2
clone_size: .
v_call: TRBV3-1/TRBV3-2

cdr3_aa: CASSYPPGGANTGELFF
cdr3_nt: TGTGCCAGCAGTTACCCACCCGGGGGGGCGAACACCGGGGAGCTGTTTTTT
j_call: TRBJ2-2
d_call: TRBD2
clone_size: .
v_call: TRBV6-2/TRBV6-3

cdr3_aa: CASSLAGRPRAFF
cdr3_nt: TGCGCCAGCAGCTTGGCAGGGCGCCCAAGGGCTTTCTTT
j_call: TRBJ1-1
d_call: .
clone_size: .
v_call: TRBV5-1

cdr3_aa: CASSLGGPDEKLFF
cdr3_nt: TGCGCCAGCAGCTTGGGGGGGCCCGATGAAAAACTGTTTTTT
j_call: TRBJ1-4
d_call: .
clone_size: .
v_call: TRBV5-1

cdr3_aa: CSVPPRSGGAYEQFF
cdr3_nt: TGCAGCGTGCCCCCGAGGAGCGGGGGGGCCTATGAGCAGTTCTTC
j_call: TRBJ2-1
d_call: TRBD2
clone_size: .
v_call: TRBV29-1

cdr3_aa: CASSQVAGGPTDTQYF
cdr3_nt: TGTGCCAGCAGCCAAGTAGCGGGGGGACCCACAGATACGCAGTATTTT
j_call: TRBJ2-3
d_call: TRBD2
clone_size: .
v_call: TRBV14